A single sample gave rise to the 14 T cell receptor beta chains below, sequenced in a study of control samples from healthy donors and cancer patients. Some clones are missing from TCRdb's copy, which holds only in-frame ones; the method was immunoSEQ multiplex PCR. The table records 100,000 to 150,000 clones, roughly 92% of them present only once. The sequenced sample was PBMCs. The receptors come from an elderly man with head and neck cancer.

V usage is TRBV6-5 and J usage is TRBJ2-1, with D tentatively TRBD1 (5 bases). Germline V lookup: CDR1 MNHEY, CDR2 SVGAGI. V gave up 2 bases and J gave up 7 bases, with 12 bases separating them. This CDR3 spans 14 amino acids. CDR3 residues: CASSYRERGNEQFF. In DNA, the CDR3 is TGTGCCAGCAGTTACAGGGAAAGGGGAAATGAGCAGTTCTTC.

This clone has just a few counts. The chain has TRBV30 and TRBJ2-3; TRBD1 is a possible D gene (6 bases). Germline CDR1 and CDR2: GTSNPN and SVGIG (reference sequence). The CDR3 totals 14 residues. V lost 2 bases to trimming and J lost 5 bases, with 14 bases between them. In DNA form, the CDR3 reads TGTGCCTGGAGTCGTGACAGGTCAGGAGATACGCAGTATTTT. It specifies CAWSRDRSGDTQYF.

The CDR3 loop is CASSLTGRISGNTIYF. The CDR3 DNA is TGTGCCAGCAGCTTGACAGGTCGAATCTCTGGAAACACCATATATTTT. This sequence joins TRBV7-9 and TRBJ1-3; D is possibly TRBD1 (6 bases). Trimming removed 3 bases from V and 0 bases from J, with 12 bases in between. CDR1 and CDR2 from the germline V gene are SEHNR and FQNEAQ (reference sequence). The CDR3 is 16 amino acids.

This rearrangement joins TRBV5-1 to TRBJ2-1; TRBD1 matches at 7 bases. The J segment lost 7 bases and the V segment lost 3 bases, leaving 7 bases of the junction unmatched. CDR3 length: 14 amino acids. CDR1 and CDR2 (germline): SGHRS, YFSETQ. The CDR3 DNA is TGCGCCAGCAGCTCCCCCTCAGGGGGTAATGAGCAGTTCTTC. This translates into CASSSPSGGNEQFF.

CDR3 protein: CASSGPTQRNEKLFF. CDR3 bases: TGTGCCAGCAGCGGCCCGACTCAGAGAAATGAAAAACTGTTTTTT. This chain links TRBV9 with TRBJ1-4; no clear D gene. Trimming removed 3 bases from V and 5 bases from J, with 14 bases in between. This CDR3 spans 15 amino acids. Germline CDR1 SGDLS, CDR2 YYNGEE.

CDR3 DNA: TGTGCCAGCAGTTTACGGACAGGGAGAACTGAAGCTTTCTTT. Amino acids: CASSLRTGRTEAFF. The chain is built from TRBV6-5 and TRBJ1-1; 8 positions match TRBD1. J gave up 5 bases and V 4 bases, and 6 bases lay outside the gene matches. The CDR3 has 14 amino acids. Germline CDR1 and CDR2: MNHEY and SVGAGI.

The chain joins TRBV20-1 to TRBJ1-5; D not certain. The CDR3 has 13 amino acids. The V gene lost 3 bases and the J gene lost 3 bases, with 9 bases spanning the gap. Germline V lookup: CDR1 DFQATT, CDR2 SNEGSKA (reference sequence). The CDR3 loop is CSASSAHNQPQHF. CDR3 DNA sequence: TGCAGTGCTAGTTCGGCTCACAATCAGCCCCAGCATTTT.

This clone was seen just once. The chain couples TRBV18 to TRBJ1-3; the match to TRBD1 covers 8 bases. Germline lookup yields CDR1 KGHSH and CDR2 LQKENI. V lost 4 bases to trimming and J lost 0 bases; unmatched junction nucleotides: 5. This CDR3 has 16 amino acids. The CDR3 sequence: CASSLRTGPSGNTIYF. The CDR3 region has the DNA TGTGCCAGCTCACTTCGGACAGGGCCCTCTGGAAACACCATATATTTT.

CDR3 sequence (DNA): TGTGCCAGCAGTCGTCAGGGGGCCGGCTACACCTTC. Its translation: CASSRQGAGYTF. The chain carries TRBV6-5 and TRBJ1-2, with 8 bases fitting TRBD1. Germline CDR1 reads MNHEY; CDR2 reads SVGAGI. The CDR3 has 12 residues. Trimming cost V 5 bases and J 8 bases; bases outside gene matches: 4.

The chain couples TRBV3-1 (or the pseudogene TRBV3-2) to TRBJ2-4; D not resolved. The CDR3 contains 15 residues. The V and J ends lost 0 bases and 0 bases respectively, with 6 bases between them. Germline V gene lookup returns CDR1 LGHDT and CDR2 YNNKEL (reference sequence). In DNA form, the CDR3 reads TGTGCCAGCAGCCAAGATTTGGTAGCCAAAAACATTCAGTACTTC. It codes for CASSQDLVAKNIQYF.

The chain is built from TRBV20-1 and TRBJ1-4; D gene unclear. CDR1 and CDR2 (germline): DFQATT, SNEGSKA (reference sequence). The CDR3 is 11 amino acids. Between the trimmed V and J ends, which lost 8 bases and 8 bases, there was a span of 12 bases. As DNA, the CDR3 is TGCAGTTCGGAATTCGGAGAAAAACTGTTTTTT. Translating gives CSSEFGEKLFF.

The V call is TRBV15, the J call TRBJ2-7; no definite D call. This CDR3 spans 13 amino acids. V dropped 0 bases and J dropped 6 bases, with 9 bases sitting between them. The V gene's germline CDR1 is LNHNV and CDR2 YYDKDF (reference sequence). CDR3 sequence reads: CATSRDVPSEQYF. The CDR3 nucleotides are TGTGCCACCAGCAGAGATGTACCATCCGAGCAGTACTTC.

V usage is TRBV7-6 and J usage is TRBJ1-6; possibly TRBD1 for D (6 bases). V lost 4 bases, J lost 0 bases, and 7 bases lay in between. Looked up from germline, CDR1 is SGHVS and CDR2 is FNYEAQ. The CDR3 spans 15 residues. The CDR3 DNA reads as TGTGCCAGCAGCTCGGACAGCTCCTATAATTCACCCCTCCACTTT. Its translation is CASSSDSSYNSPLHF.

This clone has more than one count but fewer than ten. This chain links TRBV3-1 (or the pseudogene TRBV3-2) with TRBJ1-2; TRBD1 matches at 9 bases. Germline assignment: CDR1 LGHDT and CDR2 YNNKEL (reference sequence). V dropped 3 bases and J dropped 0; count of bases not matched to a gene: 2. The CDR3 length is 15 residues. The CDR3 DNA is TGTGCCAGCAGCCATGGACAGGGGTCTAACTATGGCTACACCTTC. Its protein product is CASSHGQGSNYGYTF.